This is a list of T cell receptor beta chains from one sample in a study of cytomegalovirus exposure and HLA in healthy donors. The protocol was immunoSEQ multiplex PCR, while the TCRdb copy is restricted to in-frame clones and leaves out a portion. The sample gives over 200,000 clones, 88% of which show up once; about 3% is in the top ten. The sequenced sample was PBMCs. All receptors come from a woman aged 18-30 years in good health and CMV-seronegative. The CDR3 runs from the conserved cysteine through the conserved F or W. D genes are given only for firm matches. Size is omitted from some rows. Given values are once, few, many or a class for expanded clones.

CDR3 length,clone size,V gene,J gene,D gene,CDR3 protein,CDR3 DNA
14,-,TRBV2,TRBJ2-1,-,CASTPPEAYNEQFF,TGTGCCAGCACGCCCCCGGAGGCCTACAATGAGCAGTTCTTC
14,few,TRBV30,TRBJ2-5,TRBD2,CAWSEKRELETQYF,TGTGCCTGGAGTGAGAAGCGGGAGTTAGAGACCCAGTACTTC
16,once,TRBV5-1,TRBJ2-5,TRBD2,CASSPRTSGLQETQYF,TGCGCCAGCAGCCCCCGGACTAGCGGACTTCAAGAGACCCAGTACTTC
16,-,TRBV27,TRBJ2-1,TRBD2,CASCETGTSGYNEQFF,TGTGCCAGCTGCGAAACCGGGACTAGCGGTTACAATGAGCAGTTCTTC
18,-,TRBV5-1,TRBJ2-7,TRBD2,CASSLASGRANRPYEQYF,TGCGCCAGCAGCTTGGCTAGCGGGAGGGCCAATAGGCCCTACGAGCAGTACTTC
13,once,TRBV7-6,TRBJ1-1,-,CASSWGGDTEAFF,TGTGCCAGCAGCTGGGGGGGGGACACTGAAGCTTTCTTT
17,-,TRBV5-1,TRBJ2-7,TRBD1,CASSLIPLQGAGGEQYF,TGCGCCAGCAGCTTGATTCCGCTACAGGGGGCGGGTGGGGAGCAGTACTTC
15,-,TRBV11-3,TRBJ2-7,-,CASSPGASGAGEQYF,TGTGCCAGCAGCCCAGGGGCGAGCGGGGCGGGAGAGCAGTACTTC
11,-,TRBV30,TRBJ2-3,-,CAWSGTDTQYF,TGTGCCTGGAGCGGCACAGATACGCAGTATTTT
15,once,TRBV19,TRBJ1-2,-,CASSILLAESTGYTF,TGTGCCAGTAGTATACTCCTAGCAGAATCGACTGGCTACACCTTC
14,-,TRBV19,TRBJ2-5,-,CASSILGGGETQYF,TGTGCCAGTAGTATACTCGGGGGAGGAGAGACCCAGTACTTC
13,few,TRBV7-9,TRBJ1-2,TRBD1,CASSFGTGDGYTF,TGTGCCAGCAGCTTTGGGACAGGGGATGGCTACACCTTC
18,once,TRBV28,TRBJ2-3,TRBD2,CASQPTGTSGTHTDTQYF,TGTGCCAGCCAACCCACCGGGACTAGCGGGACTCACACAGATACGCAGTATTTT
17,-,TRBV27,TRBJ2-6,-,CASSLEGEDSGANVLTF,TGTGCCAGCAGTTTAGAGGGTGAGGACTCTGGGGCCAACGTCCTGACTTTC
13,-,TRBV6-5,TRBJ2-6,-,CASAYSGANVLTF,TGTGCCAGCGCGTACTCTGGGGCCAACGTCCTGACTTTC
14,-,TRBV29-1,TRBJ2-1,-,CSVEARDAYNEQFF,TGCAGCGTGGAGGCGCGGGACGCTTACAATGAGCAGTTCTTC
13,few,TRBV9,TRBJ1-2,TRBD1,CASSDYRGHGYTF,TGTGCCAGCAGCGATTACAGGGGCCATGGCTACACCTTC
12,-,TRBV27,TRBJ1-5,-,CASSPSGQPQHF,TGTGCCAGCAGTCCCTCGGGGCAGCCCCAGCATTTT
14,-,TRBV15,TRBJ2-1,TRBD2,CATSSGVAGVEQFF,TGTGCCACCAGCAGTGGAGTAGCGGGAGTTGAGCAGTTCTTC
13,once,TRBV2,TRBJ1-1,-,CASAYRANTEAFF,TGTGCCAGCGCGTACAGGGCGAACACTGAAGCTTTCTTT
16,-,TRBV28,TRBJ2-3,-,CASSTRQEPSTDTQYF,TGTGCCAGCAGCACCCGACAGGAACCTAGCACAGATACGCAGTATTTT
14,-,TRBV6-1,TRBJ2-1,-,CASSRQGKVHEQFF,TGTGCCAGCAGCAGGCAGGGGAAGGTCCATGAGCAGTTCTTC
13,-,TRBV28,TRBJ1-3,-,CASRAISGNTIYF,TGTGCCAGCAGAGCAATCTCTGGAAACACCATATATTTT
16,-,TRBV5-6,TRBJ2-2,-,CASSPGGIGGTGELFF,TGTGCCAGCAGCCCAGGCGGGATCGGTGGCACCGGGGAGCTGTTTTTT
18,-,TRBV11-2,TRBJ2-2,TRBD1,CASSTTDRDRGNTGELFF,TGTGCCAGCAGCACCACAGATCGGGACAGGGGAAACACCGGGGAGCTGTTTTTT
13,-,TRBV30,TRBJ2-7,-,CAWSVDRRGEQYF,TGTGCCTGGAGTGTTGACAGAAGGGGCGAGCAGTACTTC
16,-,TRBV5-6,TRBJ2-5,TRBD2,CASSLGGAGGWETQYF,TGTGCCAGCAGCTTGGGTGGTGCGGGAGGTTGGGAGACCCAGTACTTC
20,-,TRBV15,TRBJ2-6,TRBD1,CATSRDTGQGVLLGANVLTF,TGTGCCACCAGCAGAGATACGGGACAGGGAGTTCTCCTGGGTGCCAACGTCCTGACTTTC
13,-,TRBV25-1,TRBJ2-1,TRBD2,CASSSGRSNEQFF,TGTGCCAGCAGTAGCGGGAGAAGCAATGAGCAGTTCTTC
15,once,TRBV27,TRBJ2-7,TRBD2,CASSVAGVNSYEQYF,TGTGCCAGCAGTGTAGCGGGAGTAAATTCCTACGAGCAGTACTTC
15,-,TRBV6-5,TRBJ2-5,TRBD2,CASSYSGGRGETQYF,TGTGCCAGCAGTTACTCGGGCGGGAGAGGGGAGACCCAGTACTTC
17,few,TRBV14,TRBJ2-1,TRBD2,CASSLLPSGRPPNEQFF,TGTGCCAGCAGCCTCCTACCCAGCGGGAGGCCACCTAATGAGCAGTTCTTC
13,-,TRBV27,TRBJ1-1,-,CASSAYLNTEAFF,TGTGCCAGCAGTGCATACTTGAACACTGAAGCTTTCTTT
15,-,TRBV7-2,TRBJ2-1,-,CASSLTLTVYNEQFF,TGTGCCAGCAGCTTAACGCTGACAGTCTACAATGAGCAGTTCTTC
14,-,TRBV4-3,TRBJ2-7,TRBD2,CASSPTWDYYEQYF,TGCGCCAGCAGCCCAACTTGGGACTATTACGAGCAGTACTTC
14,-,TRBV6-5,TRBJ1-1,-,CASTRAREDTEAFF,TGTGCCAGCACCAGGGCGAGAGAAGACACTGAAGCTTTCTTT
15,-,TRBV6-1,TRBJ2-7,-,CASSEVGDSYYEQYF,TGTGCCAGCAGTGAAGTAGGGGACTCGTACTACGAGCAGTACTTC
13,-,TRBV7-2,TRBJ2-1,-,CASSMGLDDEQFF,TGTGCCAGCAGCATGGGACTTGACGATGAGCAGTTCTTC
14,-,TRBV7-2,TRBJ2-7,-,CASSLEGLSYEQYF,TGTGCCAGCAGCTTAGAGGGACTTTCCTACGAGCAGTACTTC
18,-,TRBV4-1,TRBJ1-2,TRBD1,CASSQDRTGAGKLYGYTF,TGCGCCAGCAGCCAAGACAGGACAGGGGCAGGGAAACTCTATGGCTACACCTTC
18,once,TRBV7-8,TRBJ2-5,TRBD2,CASSLARLAGGPRETQYF,TGTGCCAGCAGCTTAGCGAGACTAGCGGGAGGGCCAAGGGAGACCCAGTACTTC
14,-,TRBV2,TRBJ2-7,TRBD2,CASSPGLASYEQYF,TGTGCCAGCAGTCCGGGACTAGCCTCCTACGAGCAGTACTTC
14,-,TRBV11-2,TRBJ1-1,TRBD1,CASSSTQGWAEAFF,TGTGCCAGCAGCTCCACACAGGGGTGGGCTGAAGCTTTCTTT
16,few,TRBV19,TRBJ2-7,TRBD2,CASSRGGLAGENEQYF,TGTGCCAGTAGTCGAGGTGGGCTAGCGGGAGAAAACGAGCAGTACTTC
13,-,TRBV7-9,TRBJ2-7,-,CASSFAGLDEQYF,TGTGCCAGCAGCTTCGCAGGGTTGGACGAGCAGTACTTC
14,-,TRBV4-1,TRBJ2-3,-,CASSQDIAADTQYF,TGCGCCAGCAGCCAAGACATAGCGGCAGATACGCAGTATTTT